Each of the 20 T cell receptor beta chains below was sequenced from the same sample in a study of cytomegalovirus exposure and HLA in healthy donors. The primer mix had 60 Vbeta and 13 Jbeta primers. Some clones are missing from TCRdb's copy, which holds only in-frame ones; the method was immunoSEQ multiplex PCR. The data show 100,000 or so clones, with around three quarters seen just once and under 5.5% held by the top ten. The sequencing sample was made of PBMCs. The source is a woman between 35 and 50 years old in good health and CMV-seropositive.

CDR3 loop: CASSVALAGVDAGELFF. Written as DNA, the CDR3 is TGTGCCAGCAGCGTAGCCCTAGCGGGAGTCGACGCCGGGGAGCTGTTTTTT. The chain couples TRBV9 to TRBJ2-2, with 10 bases matching TRBD2. CDR1 and CDR2 (germline): SGDLS, YYNGEE. This CDR3 has 17 residues. After removal of 0 bases from V and 6 bases from J, the junction contained 8 bases not matched to a gene.

This clone was found a few times. The genes are TRBV18 and TRBJ2-7; TRBD1 agrees at 9 bases. The CDR3 is 13 amino acids. CDR1 is KGHSH and CDR2 is LQKENI in the germline V gene. V lost 3 bases, J lost 6 bases, and 3 bases stayed unmatched. As DNA, the CDR3 is TGTGCCAGCTCACCGACAGGGGGATCCGAGCAGTACTTC. As protein: CASSPTGGSEQYF.

The V gene is TRBV6-1, the J gene TRBJ1-1, with 7 bases matching TRBD1. The CDR3 runs to 14 residues. Trimming at V came to 6 bases and at J to 4 bases, leaving 8 bases not matched to a gene. Germline V gene sequence: CDR1 MNHNS, CDR2 SASEGT. CDR3 coding DNA: TGTGCCAGCAGCGCCGTTCAGGGGGGCACTGAAGCTTTCTTT. Translation: CASSAVQGGTEAFF.

The CDR3 here is CASSLDRGSWYEQYF. The CDR3, as DNA: TGTGCCAGCAGCTTAGATAGGGGGTCGTGGTACGAGCAGTACTTC. The V and J genes are TRBV7-2 and TRBJ2-7, with a tentative D call TRBD1 (6 bases). The CDR3 covers 15 residues. The germline V gene encodes CDR1 SGHTA and CDR2 FQGNSA. V lost 1 base and J lost 4, with 14 bases in between.

V and J are TRBV18 and TRBJ2-7; the match to TRBD1 covers 9 bases. CDR1 and CDR2 (germline): KGHSH, LQKENI. The ends lost 3 bases at V and 3 bases at J; junction bases unmatched: 12. CDR3 size: 17 residues. In nucleotides, the CDR3 is TGTGCCAGCTCACCTAGGACAGGGGCGGTAGTAAGCTACGAGCAGTACTTC. Amino acid sequence: CASSPRTGAVVSYEQYF.

The CDR3 coding sequence is TGTGCCAGCAGCATACAGGGGGCTGCCGGGGCCAACGTCCTGACTTTC. It translates to CASSIQGAAGANVLTF. The chain has TRBV7-2 and TRBJ2-6; 9 bases map to TRBD1. V dropped 5 bases and J dropped 4; count of bases not matched to a gene: 6. Germline lookup yields CDR1 SGHTA and CDR2 FQGNSA. The CDR3 extends over 16 amino acids.

V usage is TRBV2 and J usage is TRBJ1-5, with 9 bases that match TRBD1. Germline-derived CDR1 and CDR2 are SNHLY and FYNNEI. J lost 7 bases, V lost 5 bases, and 6 bases had no gene match. The CDR3 extends over 14 amino acids. In nucleotides, the CDR3 is TGTGCCAGCAGTACCGGGACAGGGATGCAGCCCCAGCATTTT. Translated: CASSTGTGMQPQHF.

This chain joins TRBV13 and TRBJ2-1; 7 bases agree with TRBD2. Germline CDR1 PRHDT, CDR2 FYEKMQ (reference sequence). The CDR3 runs to 15 residues. V was clipped by 4 bases and J by 4 bases; unmatched bases: 7. The CDR3, as DNA: TGTGCCAGCAGCTCCGGAGCGGGACTATACAATGAGCAGTTCTTC. This sequence encodes CASSSGAGLYNEQFF.

The rearrangement joins TRBV11-3 to TRBJ2-1; D is perhaps TRBD1 (6 bases). Between the trimmed V and J ends, which lost 8 bases and 3 bases, there was a span of 14 bases. The CDR3 covers 14 residues. Germline CDR1 is SGHNT and CDR2 is YENEEA. The CDR3 DNA sequence: TGTGCCAGCCACAGGGACGGTGTCTACAATGAGCAGTTCTTC. Amino acids: CASHRDGVYNEQFF.

The rearrangement joins TRBV25-1 to TRBJ2-1, with TRBD2 matching over 9 bases. The CDR3 sequence is 14 residues long. V lost 6 bases to trimming and J lost 3 bases; unmatched junction nucleotides: 3. Germline CDR1 is MGHDK and CDR2 is SYGVNS. CDR3 sequence reads: CASRRTSDYNEQFF. The CDR3 DNA follows: TGTGCCAGCAGAAGGACTAGCGACTACAATGAGCAGTTCTTC.

The V call is TRBV14, the J call TRBJ2-1; the match to TRBD2 covers 8 bases. This CDR3 is 15 amino acids long. Looked up from germline, CDR1 is SGHDN and CDR2 is FVKESK. J lost 3 bases, V lost 5 bases, and 6 bases had no gene match. The CDR3 is CASSLSGRSYNEQFF. The CDR3 nucleotides are TGTGCCAGCAGCTTGAGCGGGAGAAGCTACAATGAGCAGTTCTTC. Using reference TRBV14 and TRBJ2-1 for the parts outside the CDR3, the full variable domain is EAGVTQFPSHSVIEKGQTVTLRCDPISGHDNLYWYRRVMGKEIKFLLHFVKESKQDESGMPNNRFLAERTGGTYSTLKVQPAELEDSGVYFCASSLSGRSYNEQFFGPGTRLTVL.

This chain joins TRBV19 and TRBJ2-3; unclear D gene. The germline V gene encodes CDR1 LNHDA and CDR2 SQIVND (reference sequence). V was clipped by 3 bases and J by 0 bases, with 10 bases between them. The CDR3 runs to 15 residues. This CDR3 is CASSMRQMSTDTQYF. DNA of the CDR3: TGTGCCAGTAGTATGAGGCAGATGAGCACAGATACGCAGTATTTT.

This clone was counted only a few times. This chain links TRBV6-1 with TRBJ2-4, with 9 nucleotides matching TRBD2. The ends lost 11 bases at V and 4 bases at J; junction bases unmatched: 9. CDR3 size: 14 residues. CDR1 is MNHNS and CDR2 is SASEGT in the germline V gene. CDR3 residues: CACETSGLKNIQYF. In DNA form, the CDR3 reads TGTGCCTGCGAGACTAGCGGTCTTAAAAACATTCAGTACTTC.

V is TRBV18 and J is TRBJ2-3; the D gene is possibly TRBD2 (6 bases). The CDR3 sequence is 14 residues long. V dropped 2 bases and J dropped 4 bases, with 10 bases sitting between them. Per germline, CDR1 KGHSH and CDR2 LQKENI. In nucleotides, the CDR3 is TGTGCCAGCTCACCAGGAGGGGTCCCAGATACGCAGTATTTT. The encoded protein is CASSPGGVPDTQYF.

The chain links TRBV9 to TRBJ2-2; a possible D gene is TRBD1 (6 bases). The CDR3 has 15 residues. From germline, CDR1 is SGDLS and CDR2 YYNGEE. Trimming removed 4 bases at V and 0 bases at J, with 10 bases between. The CDR3 reads CASSIQGANTGELFF. CDR3 DNA sequence: TGTGCCAGCAGCATACAGGGCGCGAACACCGGGGAGCTGTTTTTT.

The V call is TRBV18, the J call TRBJ2-2, with D perhaps TRBD2 (5 bases). Trimming removed 0 bases from V and 8 bases from J, with 16 bases in between. The germline V gene has CDR1 KGHSH and CDR2 LQKENI. CDR3 size: 16 residues. The CDR3 spells CASSPPRVNGRGELFF. The CDR3 region has the DNA TGTGCCAGCTCACCACCGCGGGTTAATGGTCGTGGGGAGCTGTTTTTT.

This chain joins TRBV30 and TRBJ1-2; 8 bases line up with TRBD1. After removal of 4 bases from V and 5 bases from J, the junction contained 6 bases not matched to a gene. The length of the CDR3 is 13 residues. In germline, CDR1 is GTSNPN, CDR2 SVGIG (reference sequence). The CDR3 DNA follows: TGTGCCTGGAACCCGGGACAGGATTATGGCTACACCTTC. Protein: CAWNPGQDYGYTF.

V and J are TRBV6-1 and TRBJ1-2; the match to TRBD1 covers 10 bases. CDR3 length: 14 amino acids. Trimming cost V 4 bases and J 8 bases; bases outside gene matches: 7. CDR1 and CDR2 (germline): MNHNS, SASEGT. In DNA, the CDR3 is TGTGCCAGCAGTGGCGACAGGGGGCTTGGGGGCTACACCTTC. This translates into CASSGDRGLGGYTF.

The rearrangement joins TRBV21-1 to TRBJ2-5; whether TRBD2, the table's D call, matches the DNA was not checked. The J call may be wrong; the DNA end is better matched by TRBJ2-7. TRBV21-1 is marked as a pseudogene. There are 17 residues in the CDR3. CDR3: CASSKVGIAGFMYEQYF. As DNA, the CDR3 is TGTGCCAGCAGCAAAGTGGGGATAGCGGGATTTATGTACGAGCAGTACTTC.

The rearrangement uses TRBV4-3 and TRBJ2-7; D unclear. Trimming cost V 0 bases and J 6 bases, with 9 bases left between them. This CDR3 comprises 13 residues. Germline CDR1 is LGHNA and CDR2 is YSLEER. The CDR3 DNA reads as TGCGCCAGCAGCCAAGACATCAGAGGCGAGCAGTACTTC. Translated, it gives CASSQDIRGEQYF.